Presented here are 8 T cell receptor beta chains from one specimen sequenced in a study of radiation and T cells in renal cell carcinoma. The sample's treatment: 15 Gy SBRT to primary tumor, nephrectomy 4 weeks later. Data came from immunoSEQ multiplex PCR; TCRdb stores just in-frame clones and leaves some out. This sample has about 16,000 clones, with 50% found just once. The sequences come from tumor tissue, collected from a patient whose treatment included radiotherapy and nephrectomy. All receptors derive from an older woman with renal cell carcinoma.

This sequence joins TRBV7-9 and TRBJ2-7, with D maybe TRBD2 (6 bases). The CDR3 contains 14 residues. Germline CDR1 is SEHNR and CDR2 is FQNEAQ (reference sequence). V shed 5 bases and J shed 6 bases, with 17 bases lying between them. This chain's CDR3 is CASSPRGLGGEQYF. CDR3 in DNA: TGTGCCAGCAGCCCTAGGGGACTCGGGGGCGAGCAGTACTTC. Complete variable domain (other parts from reference TRBV7-9 and TRBJ2-7): DTGVSQNPRHKITKRGQNVTFRCDPISEHNRLYWYRQTLGQGPEFLTYFQNEAQLEKSRLLSDRFSAERPKGSFSTLEIQRTEQGDSAMYLCASSPRGLGGEQYFGPGTRLTVT.

A single count supports this clone. The chain recombines TRBV7-2 with TRBJ2-7; 10 bases fit TRBD1. The CDR3 spans 18 residues. The junction had 12 bases not matched to a gene; V was cut back by 2 bases and J by 2 bases. In germline, CDR1 is SGHTA, CDR2 FQGNSA. CDR3 sequence: CASSLPPLGDRGTYEQYF. The CDR3 nucleotides are TGTGCCAGCAGCTTACCCCCTCTGGGGGACAGGGGAACCTACGAGCAGTACTTC.

As for this clone: The sample holds other DNA sequences that translate to the same CDR3. The V and J genes are TRBV18 and TRBJ2-7; no definite D call. Germline CDR1 and CDR2: KGHSH and LQKENI. V lost 3 bases and J 0 bases, leaving 3 bases between the germline ends. The length of the CDR3 is 12 residues. CDR3: CASSPNSYEQYF. Here the CDR3 DNA reads TGTGCCAGCTCACCTAACTCCTACGAGCAGTACTTC.

The rearrangement uses TRBV4-1 and TRBJ1-2, with D unresolved. This CDR3 is built from 15 residues. V lost 0 bases, J lost 1 base, and 9 bases lay in between. The germline V gene encodes CDR1 MGHRA and CDR2 YSYEKL. CDR3 sequence (DNA): TGCGCCAGCAGCCAAGAGTCCTCGGTTAACTATGGCTACACCTTC. This sequence encodes CASSQESSVNYGYTF.

This clone was picked up a small number of times. The chain links TRBV30 to TRBJ1-1, with 7 bases identical to TRBD1. The CDR3 has 16 residues. Germline trimming cut 2 bases from V and 2 bases from J; bases unmatched to any gene: 11. The germline V gene encodes CDR1 GTSNPN and CDR2 SVGIG (reference sequence). The CDR3 coding sequence is TGTGCCTGGAGTTCGGCGGGACAGATAATAAACACTGAAGCTTTCTTT. Translation gives CAWSSAGQIINTEAFF.

Relative to its sample, this clone is medium-sized. V usage is TRBV19 and J usage is TRBJ2-5; weak D call: TRBD2 (6 bases). Trimming stripped 4 bases from V and 1 base from J, with 10 bases between. Germline V gene data show CDR1 as LNHDA and CDR2 as SQIVND (reference sequence). This CDR3 has 14 residues. Here the CDR3 DNA reads TGTGCCAGTAGTAGCGGAGGGTCCCAAGAGACCCAGTACTTC. Translation gives CASSSGGSQETQYF. Looking up the rest from reference TRBV19 and TRBJ2-5 gives the full variable domain: DGGITQSPKYLFRKEGQNVTLSCEQNLNHDAMYWYRQDPGQGLRLIYYSQIVNDFQKGDIAEGYSVSREKKESFPLTVTSAQKNPTAFYLCASSSGGSQETQYFGPGTRLLVL.

The chain has TRBV19 and TRBJ2-1; 9 bases line up with TRBD2. V shed 5 bases, J shed 5 bases, and the junction held 10 bases outside the gene matches. Germline assignment: CDR1 LNHDA and CDR2 SQIVND (reference sequence). This CDR3 contains 16 residues. CDR3 nucleotide sequence: TGTGCCAGTAGTGGTCGACTAGCGGATGGGGACAATGAGCAGTTCTTC. This sequence encodes CASSGRLADGDNEQFF.

This clone was counted a few times. Other DNA sequences from this sample encode an identical CDR3 as well. The V call is TRBV18, the J call TRBJ2-7; D gene ambiguous. Germline values: CDR1 KGHSH, CDR2 LQKENI. The CDR3 extends over 12 amino acids. The V end lost 2 bases, the J end lost 0 bases, and 2 bases lay between the germline ends. DNA for the CDR3: TGTGCCAGCTCACCAAGCTCCTACGAGCAGTACTTC. Encoded protein: CASSPSSYEQYF.